This T cell receptor (beta chain) is from a study of cytomegalovirus exposure and HLA in healthy donors. TCRdb's table, derived via immunoSEQ multiplex PCR, lists solely in-frame clones and lacks some. The sample lists about 280,000 clones; around nine tenths were seen once. Trimming removed 6 bases from V and 7 bases from J, with 15 bases in between. The V gene's germline CDR1 is MGHDK and CDR2 SYGVNS. CDR3 length: 13 residues. The sequenced sample was PBMCs. The V gene is TRBV25-1, the J gene TRBJ2-5; D may be TRBD1 (6 bases). This TCR was recovered from a woman aged 18-35 years in good health and CMV-seronegative. DNA for the CDR3: TGTGCCAGCAGCGGGGACACGTTATTGACCCAGTACTTC. Residues: CASSGDTLLTQYF.